Below, 29 T cell receptor beta chains from the same sample are listed, as sequenced in a study of T cells in Graves' hyperthyroidism and ophthalmopathy. TCR beta CDR3 sequences were amplified from RNA transcripts. The HTBI set primed first-round TCR CDR3 RT-PCR. From the multiplex PCR reads, TCRdb called clonotypes with MiXCR, one entry per CDR3 protein. In the table there are around 300,000 distinct CDR3 sequences, 15% to 20% of which are singletons. Sequencing was done on a sample of blood. The receptor set was obtained from a man in his fifties with Graves' ophthalmopathy.

This clonotype was detected only a few times. Possible read error: a much larger clone is one base away. The rearrangement links TRBV11-1 to TRBJ2-3, with D possibly being TRBD1 (6 bases). CDR1 and CDR2 (germline): SGHAT, FQDESV (reference sequence). V was clipped by 4 bases and J by 8 bases, with 28 bases between them. This CDR3 contains 18 residues. Here the CDR3 reads CASSSQKGGRRPLGTQYF. CDR3 sequence (DNA): TGTGCCAGCAGCTCTCAAAAAGGGGGACGGAGACCTTTGGGTACGCAGTATTTT.

The chain carries TRBV5-1 and TRBJ1-6, with D possibly matching TRBD1 (5 bases). Trimming took 3 bases from V and 5 from J, leaving 15 bases between them. Per the germline V gene, CDR1 is SGHRS and CDR2 is YFSETQ. The CDR3 totals 16 residues. The CDR3: CASSWGRPDDNSPLHF. In DNA, the CDR3 is TGCGCCAGCAGCTGGGGACGGCCGGACGATAATTCACCCCTCCACTTT.

About this clonotype: The junction departs from the called germline gene at one end, perhaps through a read error. The chain combines TRBV28 with TRBJ1-6; TRBD1 aligns across 7 bases. Germline V lookup: CDR1 MDHEN, CDR2 SYDVKM. This CDR3 contains 14 residues. The CDR3 bases are TGTGCCAGCAGGGTGGGACAGCATAATTCACCCCTCCGCTTT. It yields the protein CASRVGQHNSPLRF.

The V and J genes are TRBV28 and TRBJ2-3, with 7 bases lining up with TRBD2. The CDR3 sequence is 16 residues long. Per germline, CDR1 MDHEN and CDR2 SYDVKM. V shed 5 bases, J shed 0 bases, and the junction held 8 bases outside the gene matches. CDR3 sequence reads: CASSRRGEKSTDTQYF. The DNA of the CDR3 is TGTGCCAGCAGTCGCCGGGGGGAGAAGAGCACAGATACGCAGTATTTT.

This chain uses TRBV27 with TRBJ2-5, with D tentatively TRBD2 (5 bases). The CDR3 is 14 amino acids. The V gene's germline CDR1 is MNHEY and CDR2 SMNVEV (reference sequence). V was cut by 2 bases and J by 7 bases, with 14 bases left in between. The CDR3 sequence is CASSLDGESTTQYF. DNA of the CDR3: TGTGCCAGCAGTTTAGACGGGGAGTCGACGACCCAGTACTTC.

The chain uses TRBV10-3 and TRBJ2-4; 10 bases match TRBD2. V lost 5 bases to trimming and J lost 1 base; unmatched junction nucleotides: 8. The CDR3 covers 17 residues. CDR1 and CDR2 (germline): ENHRY, SYGVKD. CDR3 in amino acids: CAISSSGTSEAKNIQYF. The DNA of the CDR3 is TGTGCCATCAGTTCCTCCGGGACTAGCGAGGCCAAAAACATTCAGTACTTC.

This clonotype was observed a few times. The gene calls are TRBV5-1 and TRBJ1-5; TRBD1 is a possible D gene (5 bases). Looked up from germline, CDR1 is SGHRS and CDR2 is YFSETQ. This CDR3 has 15 residues. V was pared by 0 bases and J by 6 bases, with 13 bases between. The CDR3, as DNA: TGCGCCAGCAGCTTGGTTGGGGGGTATGGTCAGCCCCAGCATTTT. Translated, it gives CASSLVGGYGQPQHF.

Many counts were recorded for this clonotype. This chain connects TRBV20-1 to TRBJ1-1, with D perhaps matching TRBD1 (5 bases). CDR3 length equals 17 residues. Germline loops: CDR1 DFQATT, CDR2 SNEGSKA (reference sequence). V was cut by 2 bases and J by 4 bases, with 23 bases left in between. Written as DNA, the CDR3 is TGCAGTGCTAGAACCGGGGCCGCGATCAGCCTGGGCACTGAAGCTTTCTTT. This sequence encodes CSARTGAAISLGTEAFF.

At least ten counts were recorded for this clonotype. This sequence joins TRBV11-2 and TRBJ2-3; D is unresolved. V lost 0 bases and J lost 10, with 35 bases in between. Germline V CDR1 and CDR2: SGHAT, FQNNGV. This CDR3 region has 21 residues. CDR3: CASSLDIILKETQKDVKAQYF. The DNA of the CDR3 is TGTGCCAGCAGCTTAGATATTATCCTCAAAGAGACCCAAAAGGATGTGAAGGCGCAGTATTTT.

In its sample, this clonotype was seen many times. The chain employs TRBV28 and TRBJ2-5; D may be TRBD1 (5 bases). The V end was cut by 2 bases, the J end by 2 bases, with 12 bases between. The CDR3 contains 15 residues. CDR1 is MDHEN and CDR2 is SYDVKM in the germline V gene. As DNA, the CDR3 is TGTGCCAGCAGTTTAAAGGGGCTAGTTCAAGAGACCCAGTACTTC. It translates to CASSLKGLVQETQYF.

The chain has TRBV11-1 and TRBJ2-7, with 11 bases lining up with TRBD1. The CDR3 runs to 15 residues. With V trimmed by 4 bases and J by 5 bases, 7 bases remained unmatched. Germline V gene lookup returns CDR1 SGHAT and CDR2 FQDESV (reference sequence). The CDR3 is CASSSRTGGSHEQYF. The CDR3, as DNA: TGTGCCAGCAGCTCTCGGACAGGGGGCAGCCACGAGCAGTACTTC.

As concerns this clonotype: A much larger clone is a single base away; this may be a read error. The rearrangement links TRBV2 to TRBJ1-2; D unresolved. CDR1 and CDR2 from the germline V gene are SNHLY and FYNNEI. This CDR3 is built from 13 residues. V gave up 6 bases and J gave up 4 bases, with 12 bases separating them. The chain's CDR3 is CASRGGPLYGYTF. The CDR3 DNA reads as TGTGCCAGCAGGGGAGGGCCCCTCTATGGCTACACCTTC.

The chain couples TRBV9 to TRBJ1-2, with 7 nucleotides matching TRBD1. Germline lookup yields CDR1 SGDLS and CDR2 YYNGEE. J lost 2 bases, V lost 4 bases, and 8 bases had no gene match. This CDR3 has 15 amino acids. The CDR3 bases are TGTGCCAGCAGCCCAGGGGGAGGGGCCAACTATGGCTACACCTTC. Translation gives CASSPGGGANYGYTF.

This clonotype has at least ten counts. This chain uses TRBV20-1 with TRBJ2-1; D assignment may be TRBD1 or TRBD2 (5 bases each). The CDR3 contains 13 residues. Trimming shortened V by 2 bases and J by 4 bases, and 9 bases separated the two germline ends. Per germline, CDR1 DFQATT and CDR2 SNEGSKA (reference sequence). The CDR3 is CSARQGPYNEQFF. As DNA, the CDR3 is TGCAGTGCTAGACAGGGACCATACAATGAGCAGTTCTTC.

The rearrangement joins TRBV7-9 to TRBJ2-1; perhaps TRBD1 as D (5 bases). CDR1 is SEHNR and CDR2 is FQNEAQ in the germline V gene (reference sequence). The CDR3 has 15 residues. V was clipped by 1 base and J by 4 bases, with 11 bases between them. DNA for the CDR3: TGTGCCAGCAGCTTAGGGCCAACAGGATACAATGAGCAGTTCTTC. This codes for CASSLGPTGYNEQFF. The full variable domain, in which reference TRBV7-9 and TRBJ2-1 provide the parts outside the CDR3, is DTGVSQNPRHKITKRGQNVTFRCDPISEHNRLYWYRQTLGQGPEFLTYFQNEAQLEKSRLLSDRFSAERPKGSFSTLEIQRTEQGDSAMYLCASSLGPTGYNEQFFGPGTRLTVL.

This clonotype showed up just a few times. Written as DNA, the CDR3 is TGCGCCAGCAGCTTGCTATCCGGGAGTAGCGACGAGCAGTACTTC. It encodes CASSLLSGSSDEQYF. This rearrangement joins TRBV5-1 to TRBJ2-7; TRBD2 is a possible D gene (6 bases). The length of the CDR3 is 15 residues. Germline CDR1 and CDR2: SGHRS and YFSETQ. The V gene lost 1 base and the J gene lost 5 bases, with 16 bases spanning the gap.

The J gene is TRBJ1-1, the V gene TRBV12-3 or TRBV12-4; no definite D call. The CDR3 is 12 residues long. V was trimmed by 5 bases and J by 11 bases, leaving 15 bases between them. DNA of the CDR3: TGTGCCAGCAGTCCGGCGGGAGATGGGGCTTTCTTT. Amino acids: CASSPAGDGAFF.

This clonotype was found a few times. V is TRBV28 and J is TRBJ2-1; 9 nucleotides agree with TRBD1. The V segment lost 6 bases and the J segment 7 bases; nucleotides outside the gene matches: 13. Germline CDR1 reads MDHEN; CDR2 reads SYDVKM. The CDR3 has 16 amino acids. This CDR3 is CASRPLGQGIWNEQFF. CDR3 DNA sequence: TGTGCCAGCAGACCTTTGGGACAGGGAATTTGGAATGAGCAGTTCTTC.

This clonotype was seen repeatedly, ten times or more. The chain uses TRBV28 and TRBJ2-3; 10 bases fit TRBD2. The CDR3 spans 16 residues. With 5 bases clipped from V and 0 bases from J, the junction kept 5 bases outside the gene matches. Germline CDR1 reads MDHEN; CDR2 reads SYDVKM. This CDR3 is CASSEGTSDSTDTQYF. The CDR3 DNA reads TGTGCCAGCAGTGAGGGGACTAGCGATAGCACAGATACGCAGTATTTT. Full variable domain (remainder filled in from reference TRBV28 and TRBJ2-3): DVKVTQSSRYLVKRTGEKVFLECVQDMDHENMFWYRQDPGLGLRLIYFSYDVKMKEKGDIPEGYSVSREKKERFSLILESASTNQTSMYLCASSEGTSDSTDTQYFGPGTRLTVL.

The CDR3 DNA sequence: TGCGCCAGCAGTGAGAGCGAAAACACTGAAGCTTTCTTT. It translates to CASSESENTEAFF. The chain has TRBV10-2 and TRBJ1-1, with unresolved D. V was pared by 2 bases and J by 2 bases, with 6 bases between. There are 13 residues in the CDR3. In germline, CDR1 is WSHSY, CDR2 SAAADI.

The V gene is TRBV6-5, the J gene TRBJ2-3; D is unresolved. The V gene's germline CDR1 is MNHEY and CDR2 SVGAGI. This CDR3 comprises 15 residues. Trimming shortened V by 0 bases and J by 9 bases, and 16 bases separated the two germline ends. The CDR3 region is CASSYSTSFSFTQYF. The CDR3 DNA is TGTGCCAGCAGTTACTCGACCAGCTTTTCATTCACGCAGTATTTT.

This clonotype has only a few counts. The chain has TRBV19 and TRBJ2-1, with D unclear. The ends were cut back, 6 bases at V and 8 bases at J, with 8 bases in the middle. Germline loops: CDR1 LNHDA, CDR2 SQIVND (reference sequence). The CDR3 has 11 residues. The CDR3 region is CASSQSDEQFF. Here the CDR3 DNA reads TGTGCCAGTAGCCAGAGCGATGAGCAGTTCTTC.

Only a few counts were recorded for this clonotype. This rearrangement joins TRBV7-9 to TRBJ2-4; weak D call: TRBD2 (6 bases). Germline V gene data show CDR1 as SEHNR and CDR2 as FQNEAQ (reference sequence). V dropped 5 bases and J dropped 0 bases, with 17 bases sitting between them. This CDR3 is 17 amino acids long. This CDR3 reads CASSPTPGGLAKNIQYF. The CDR3 bases are TGTGCCAGCAGCCCTACCCCCGGGGGACTAGCCAAAAACATTCAGTACTTC.

This clonotype was detected only a few times. The chain is built from TRBV30 and TRBJ2-2; no definite D call. CDR1 is GTSNPN and CDR2 is SVGIG in the germline V gene (reference sequence). Trimming removed 4 bases at V and 2 bases at J, with 8 bases between. The CDR3 contains 13 residues. In nucleotides, the CDR3 is TGTGCCTGGACCATCGATAACACCGGGGAGCTGTTTTTT. Translated: CAWTIDNTGELFF.

At least ten counts were recorded for this clonotype. The gene calls are TRBV28 and TRBJ1-5; D gene ambiguous. Germline V gives CDR1 MDHEN, CDR2 SYDVKM. The CDR3 sequence is 15 residues long. V was cut by 6 bases and J by 0 bases, with 12 bases left in between. Written as DNA, the CDR3 is TGTGCCAGCAGGTCCTCCGGGGTTAGCAATCAGCCCCAGCATTTT. Protein: CASRSSGVSNQPQHF.

The sample holds many counts of this clonotype. The chain has TRBV3-1 and TRBJ1-2; D not certain. The CDR3 runs 13 residues. Germline V gene sequence: CDR1 LGHDT, CDR2 YNNKEL (reference sequence). Trimming stripped 4 bases from V and 3 bases from J, with 9 bases between. The CDR3 reads CASSPRSYYGYTF. CDR3 DNA sequence: TGTGCCAGCAGCCCCAGAAGTTACTATGGCTACACCTTC.

The sample holds many counts of this clonotype. This chain joins TRBV11-2 and TRBJ2-3; no firm D call. Germline values: CDR1 SGHAT, CDR2 FQNNGV. The CDR3 consists of 16 residues. The V gene lost 4 bases and the J gene lost 1 base, with 15 bases spanning the gap. CDR3 loop: CASSSRRSQGTDTQYF. In DNA, the CDR3 is TGTGCCAGCAGCTCCCGACGGAGCCAGGGCACAGATACGCAGTATTTT.

This clonotype was observed once. The genes are TRBV6-1 and TRBJ2-2; 10 nucleotides align to TRBD1. Germline V gives CDR1 MNHNS, CDR2 SASEGT. The CDR3 contains 15 residues. With 6 bases clipped from V and 4 bases from J, the junction kept 5 bases outside the gene matches. The chain's CDR3 is CASRAGQGFTGELFF. The CDR3, as DNA: TGTGCCAGCAGAGCGGGACAGGGGTTCACCGGGGAGCTGTTTTTT.

This clonotype was seen many times. This chain joins TRBV7-9 and TRBJ1-2; D gene unclear. Germline CDR1 and CDR2: SEHNR and FQNEAQ (reference sequence). Trimming shortened V by 2 bases and J by 0 bases, and 10 bases separated the two germline ends. CDR3 length equals 15 residues. The CDR3 nucleotides read TGTGCCAGCAGCTTACAGGCACAAGCTAACTATGGCTACACCTTC. Residues: CASSLQAQANYGYTF.